What follows describes a single T cell receptor (beta chain). Its antigen is still unknown. Using a J-beta primer mix together with a sample-barcoded 5' primer, a second PCR was run for roughly 6 to 12 cycles. A single record per CDR3 protein comes from TCRdb applying MiXCR to the 5' RACE reads. The table records 800,000 to 1,000,000 distinct CDR3 sequences, roughly 50% of them present only once. This specimen belongs to a study of blood T cells in healthy people across ages. General study findings and limits: It was held that diversity estimates obtained from one million T cells represented underestimates.

The CDR3 is 14 amino acids. Trimming removed 4 bases at V and 6 bases at J, with 13 bases between. Germline CDR1 and CDR2: MGHRA and YSYEKL. The receptor was isolated from a man aged 25 to 40 in good health. Sequenced material: blood. The rearrangement uses TRBV4-1 and TRBJ2-4, with D uncertain. The chain's CDR3 is CASSPSRTGNIQYF. CDR3 DNA: TGCGCCAGCAGCCCGTCACGGACGGGAAACATTCAGTACTTC.